This T cell receptor (beta chain) was captured by sequencing in a study of cytomegalovirus exposure and HLA in healthy donors. Study findings and constraints: Prior analysis indicated that the majority of TCR beta V segments exhibited productivity approximately 87% or approximately 30% of the time. The study flagged some 180 TCR beta chains as cytomegalovirus-associated. In a later analysis, a missense DCLRE1C variant was linked to TCR beta V- and J-gene trimming. Most CMV-associated TCR beta chains were later found to appear HLA-restricted.

60 Vbeta and 13 Jbeta primers were used in PCR. Generated by immunoSEQ multiplex PCR, the TCRdb table keeps only in-frame clones and is missing some. The table shows about 160,000 clones, with 75% occurring only once. The CDR3 totals 14 residues. The V end lost 1 base, the J end lost 6 bases, and 10 bases lay between the germline ends. Germline loops: CDR1 MDHEN, CDR2 SYDVKM. As to this clone: Its cognate antigen is unknown.

This sequence joins TRBV28 and TRBJ1-3; TRBD1 is a possible D gene (6 bases). Sequenced input: PBMCs. This TCR was sampled from a woman aged 45 to 65 in good health and CMV-seropositive. CDR3 protein: CASSLSAGANTIYF. The CDR3 DNA sequence: TGTGCCAGCAGTTTATCGGCAGGGGCAAACACCATATATTTT.